The following is a TCR beta chain sequence with its context. Antigen: not known. The table came from immunoSEQ multiplex PCR; TCRdb's copy has only in-frame clones and leaves some out. The sample has 1.6 million or so clones, approximately 97% seen once. Germline V lookup: CDR1 SGHRS, CDR2 YFSETQ. There are 14 residues in the CDR3. V was pared by 6 bases and J by 1 base, with 8 bases between. The sample is drawn from a study of shared clonotypes between healthy human individuals. General study points: Several donors shared about 5% of their naive CD4 clonotypes.

The clonotype originates from a man younger than 45 in good health. The sequencing input was naive CD4+ T cells sorted from blood. Subset denoted: CD45RA+ positively selected. J is TRBJ2-6 and V is TRBV5-1, with D unresolved. The CDR3 bases are TGCGCCAGCAACGCCGGGTCTGGGGCCAACGTCCTGACTTTC. Translating it yields CASNAGSGANVLTF.